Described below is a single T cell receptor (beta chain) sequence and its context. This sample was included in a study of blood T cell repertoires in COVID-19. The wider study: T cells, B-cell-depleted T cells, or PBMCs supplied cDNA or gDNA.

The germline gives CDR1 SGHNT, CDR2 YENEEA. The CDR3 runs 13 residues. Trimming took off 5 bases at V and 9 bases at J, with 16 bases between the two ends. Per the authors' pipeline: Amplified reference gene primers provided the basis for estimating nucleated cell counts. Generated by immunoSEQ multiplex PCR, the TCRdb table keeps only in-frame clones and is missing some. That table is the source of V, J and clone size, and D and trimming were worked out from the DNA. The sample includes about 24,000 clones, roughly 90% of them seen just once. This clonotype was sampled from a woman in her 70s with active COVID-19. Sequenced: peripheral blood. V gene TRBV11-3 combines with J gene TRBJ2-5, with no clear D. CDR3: CASSQTLGMSQYF. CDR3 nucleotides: TGTGCCAGCAGCCAAACCCTAGGAATGTCCCAGTACTTC.